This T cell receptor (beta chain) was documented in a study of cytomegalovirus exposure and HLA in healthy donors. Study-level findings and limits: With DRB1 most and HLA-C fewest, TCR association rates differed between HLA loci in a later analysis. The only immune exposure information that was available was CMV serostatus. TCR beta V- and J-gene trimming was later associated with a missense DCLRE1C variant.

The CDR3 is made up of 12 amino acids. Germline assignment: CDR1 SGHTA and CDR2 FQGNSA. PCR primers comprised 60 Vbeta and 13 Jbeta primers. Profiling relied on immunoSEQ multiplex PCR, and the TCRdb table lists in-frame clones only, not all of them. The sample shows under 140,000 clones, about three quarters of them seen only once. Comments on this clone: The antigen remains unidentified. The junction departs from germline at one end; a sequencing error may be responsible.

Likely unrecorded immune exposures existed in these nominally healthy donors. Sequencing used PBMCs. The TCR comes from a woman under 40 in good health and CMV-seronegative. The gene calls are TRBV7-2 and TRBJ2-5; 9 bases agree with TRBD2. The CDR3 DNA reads TGTGCCAGCAGCTCCGACGGAGCGGGAGGCGACTTC. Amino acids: CASSSDGAGGDF.